Reported below is one TCR beta chain. These data are taken from a study of OX40 agonist ivuxolimab in advanced cancers. Only in-frame clones appear in the TCRdb table, and some are missing; sequencing was by immunoSEQ multiplex PCR. The sample comprises 100,000 to 150,000 clones, over 75% of which are singletons, and about 1.1% rests with the top ten. This TCR derives from an adult with an advanced solid tumor such as melanoma, head and neck, liver or kidney cancer. Here the sequenced sample was CD4+ or CD8+ T cells sorted from blood, taken in a trial of the OX40 agonist ivuxolimab.

DNA of the CDR3: TGTGCCAGCAGCTTAGGGCTGGATACGCAGTATTTT. Protein: CASSLGLDTQYF. The V call is TRBV7-2, the J call TRBJ2-3; no clear D gene. The CDR3 extends over 12 amino acids. CDR1 is SGHTA, CDR2 FQGNSA, per germline. The V gene lost 1 base and the J gene lost 6 bases, with 5 bases spanning the gap.